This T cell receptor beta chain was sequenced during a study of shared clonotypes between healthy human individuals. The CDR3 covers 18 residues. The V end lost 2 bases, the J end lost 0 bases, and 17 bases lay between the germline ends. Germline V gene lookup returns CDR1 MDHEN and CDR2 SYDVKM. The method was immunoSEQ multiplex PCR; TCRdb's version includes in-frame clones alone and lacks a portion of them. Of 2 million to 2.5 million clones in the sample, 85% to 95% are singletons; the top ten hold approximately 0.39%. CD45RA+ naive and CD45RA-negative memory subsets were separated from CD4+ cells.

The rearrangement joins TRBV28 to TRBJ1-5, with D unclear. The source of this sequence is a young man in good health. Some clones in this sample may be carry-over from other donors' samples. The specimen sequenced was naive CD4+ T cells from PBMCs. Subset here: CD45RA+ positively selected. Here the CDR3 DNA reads TGTGCCAGCAGTTTAGGTAGGGCAGTAATCTATAGCAATCAGCCCCAGCATTTT. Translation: CASSLGRAVIYSNQPQHF.